The 19 T cell receptor beta chains presented below share a single source sample, sequenced in a study of Graves' ophthalmopathy and Graves' hyperthyroidism (dated by TCRdb to the late 2010s). The data were produced on an Illumina HiSeq 2000. For repertoire sequencing, TCR beta CDR3 regions were amplified from RNA transcripts. The first round of RT-PCR was done with HTBI primers and the Qiagen OneStep RT-PCR kit, and was followed by a second round of multiplex PCR, then size selection and purification. The public reads were reanalyzed by TCRdb: fastp trimming at Q25, MiXCR alignment, in-frame beta chains only. All rows with the same CDR3 protein become a single entry with the most common DNA and genes. The sample table lists 350,000 to 450,000 distinct CDR3 sequences, about 18% of them with a count of one. The ten most abundant clones make up roughly 1.5% of the sample. The sequencing input was peripheral blood. These receptors all come from a woman aged 18-35 years with Graves' ophthalmopathy. Donor details come from another sample of the same person, matched by shared clones.

In this sample, this clonotype turned up many times. The chain uses TRBV27 and TRBJ2-2, with a possible D match to TRBD2 (5 bases). This CDR3 spans 16 amino acids. V dropped 3 bases and J dropped 5 bases, with 16 bases sitting between them. CDR1 and CDR2 from the germline V gene are MNHEY and SMNVEV (reference sequence). CDR3 in DNA: TGTGCCAGCAGTTTTGGTAGGGAGATGGGAACCGGGGAGCTGTTTTTT. Translated: CASSFGREMGTGELFF.

Ten or more counts support this clonotype. This chain uses TRBV4-1 with TRBJ1-3; 12 bases fit TRBD1. Looked up from germline, CDR1 is MGHRA and CDR2 is YSYEKL. The length of the CDR3 is 17 residues. J was trimmed by 4 bases and V by 4 bases; bases with no gene match: 8. The CDR3 DNA follows: TGCGCCAGCAGCCTGATCCCGGGACAGGGGGCGGGAAACACCATATATTTT. Translated, it gives CASSLIPGQGAGNTIYF.

This clonotype has a count of ten or more. The rearrangement links TRBV9 to TRBJ2-5; 9 positions match TRBD1. Germline V gene lookup returns CDR1 SGDLS and CDR2 YYNGEE. Trimming cost V 0 bases and J 5 bases; bases outside gene matches: 5. The CDR3 spans 15 residues. CDR3: CASSVGTGEVETQYF. For the CDR3, the DNA is TGTGCCAGCAGCGTAGGGACAGGGGAGGTGGAGACCCAGTACTTC. The full variable domain, its missing parts supplied by reference TRBV9 and TRBJ2-5, is DSGVTQTPKHLITATGQRVTLRCSPRSGDLSVYWYQQSLDQGLQFLIQYYNGEERAKGNILERFSAQQFPDLHSELNLSSLELGDSALYFCASSVGTGEVETQYFGPGTRLLVL.

This clonotype was seen many times. This likely traces to a read error, being one base from a far larger clone. The chain links TRBV27 to TRBJ1-5, with D unclear. This CDR3 has 13 residues. CDR1 is MNHEY, CDR2 SMNVEV, per germline (reference sequence). The CDR3 sequence is CASGLTSNQPQHF. CDR3 sequence (DNA): TGTGCCAGCGGTTTAACCAGCAATCAGCCCCAGCATTTT.

The table lists this clonotype with a few counts. This rearrangement joins TRBV18 to TRBJ2-7; D possibly uses TRBD1 or TRBD2 (6 bases each). CDR1 and CDR2 (germline): KGHSH, LQKENI. The germline V and J ends were trimmed by 3 bases and 2 bases, with 14 bases remaining between them. This CDR3 is 15 amino acids long. The CDR3 sequence: CASSPRGTSPYEQYF. CDR3 in DNA: TGTGCCAGCTCACCGCGCGGGACATCGCCCTACGAGCAGTACTTC.

This clonotype showed up just once. This CDR3 is CASHSYQETQYF. CDR3 DNA sequence: TGTGCCAGCCATAGCTATCAAGAGACCCAGTACTTC. The chain combines TRBV28 with TRBJ2-5; D ambiguous. This CDR3 comprises 12 residues. Trimming removed 8 bases at V and 2 bases at J, with 9 bases between. Per the germline V gene, CDR1 is MDHEN and CDR2 is SYDVKM. Filled out from reference TRBV28 and TRBJ2-5, the complete variable domain reads DVKVTQSSRYLVKRTGEKVFLECVQDMDHENMFWYRQDPGLGLRLIYFSYDVKMKEKGDIPEGYSVSREKKERFSLILESASTNQTSMYLCASHSYQETQYFGPGTRLLVL.

In its sample, this clonotype was seen many times. V is TRBV29-1 and J is TRBJ1-5; D unresolved. The CDR3 runs 13 residues. Germline V gene sequence: CDR1 SQVTM, CDR2 ANQGSEA. V was clipped by 7 bases and J by 5 bases, with 15 bases between them. The CDR3 DNA sequence: TGCAGCGCGGAGTTCGCTCGAGATCAGCCCCAGCATTTT. Residues: CSAEFARDQPQHF.

The sample holds a few counts of this clonotype. The chain has TRBV20-1 and TRBJ2-5, with 10 bases fitting TRBD2. Germline CDR1 DFQATT, CDR2 SNEGSKA (reference sequence). The CDR3 runs 18 residues. V gave up 1 base and J gave up 1 base; unmatched junction bases: 12. The CDR3 sequence: CSARAPFSGRSSQETQYF. The CDR3 coding sequence is TGCAGTGCTAGAGCTCCGTTTAGCGGGAGGTCCTCCCAAGAGACCCAGTACTTC.

The chain uses TRBV29-1 and TRBJ2-5, with TRBD1 matching over 8 bases. V shed 2 bases, J shed 2 bases, and the junction held 7 bases outside the gene matches. The CDR3 consists of 15 residues. CDR1 SQVTM and CDR2 ANQGSEA come from the germline V gene. CDR3 protein: CSVEPPGQVQETQYF. The CDR3 bases are TGCAGCGTTGAACCCCCGGGACAGGTTCAAGAGACCCAGTACTTC. Full variable domain (rest looked up from reference TRBV29-1 and TRBJ2-5): SAVISQKPSRDICQRGTSLTIQCQVDSQVTMMFWYRQQPGQSLTLIATANQGSEATYESGFVIDKFPISRPNLTFSTLTVSNMSPEDSSIYLCSVEPPGQVQETQYFGPGTRLLVL.

This clonotype came up many times. The chain carries TRBV30 and TRBJ2-6; D gene ambiguous. The germline V and J ends were trimmed by 1 base and 4 bases, with 8 bases remaining between them. Germline CDR1 is GTSNPN and CDR2 is SVGIG (reference sequence). The CDR3 contains 14 residues. The CDR3 nucleotides are TGTGCCTGGAGTGGACCGCCAGGGGCCAACGTCCTGACTTTC. As protein: CAWSGPPGANVLTF.

This clonotype showed up many times. V is TRBV20-1 and J is TRBJ1-2, with a tentative D call TRBD1 (6 bases). CDR3 size: 14 residues. V lost 4 bases to trimming and J lost 8 bases, with 20 bases between them. Germline assignment: CDR1 DFQATT and CDR2 SNEGSKA (reference sequence). The CDR3 region has the DNA TGCAGTGCTACGCGACAAACAGGGCTCGGGGGCTACACCTTC. Its translation is CSATRQTGLGGYTF.

There are many counts of this clonotype. V is TRBV30 and J is TRBJ2-7; D ambiguous. This CDR3 has 13 residues. The V and J ends lost 0 bases and 0 bases respectively, with 6 bases between them. Germline assignment: CDR1 GTSNPN and CDR2 SVGIG (reference sequence). Written as DNA, the CDR3 is TGTGCCTGGAGTGTTCTTAGCTCCTACGAGCAGTACTTC. This codes for CAWSVLSSYEQYF.

Ten or more counts support this clonotype. V usage is TRBV6-1 and J usage is TRBJ1-1; D is ambiguous. The CDR3 loop spans 13 amino acids. V lost 6 bases, J lost 3 bases, and 11 bases lay in between. Germline loops: CDR1 MNHNS, CDR2 SASEGT. The CDR3 nucleotides are TGTGCCAGCAGACCCCGTCGGGACACTGAAGCTTTCTTT. Protein product: CASRPRRDTEAFF.

This clonotype was found many times. The CDR3 DNA is TGTGCCAGCAGCAAACGCTCTCTCCTAGAAAGCGACGAGCAGTACTTC. Translated, it gives CASSKRSLLESDEQYF. The chain combines TRBV11-2 with TRBJ2-7, with unresolved D. CDR1 and CDR2 from the germline V gene are SGHAT and FQNNGV. This CDR3 has 16 residues. V was cut by 5 bases and J by 5 bases, with 22 bases left in between.

At least ten counts were recorded for this clonotype. This sequence joins TRBV9 and TRBJ2-5; D may be TRBD1 or TRBD2 (5 bases each). CDR3 size: 15 residues. V lost 3 bases to trimming and J lost 3 bases, with 15 bases between them. Germline assignment: CDR1 SGDLS and CDR2 YYNGEE. CDR3 DNA: TGTGCCAGCAGCGGGGGCCGGTTGGGGGAAGAGACCCAGTACTTC. The encoded protein is CASSGGRLGEETQYF. Complete variable domain (other parts from reference TRBV9 and TRBJ2-5): DSGVTQTPKHLITATGQRVTLRCSPRSGDLSVYWYQQSLDQGLQFLIQYYNGEERAKGNILERFSAQQFPDLHSELNLSSLELGDSALYFCASSGGRLGEETQYFGPGTRLLVL.

This clonotype was counted ten times or more. The chain recombines TRBV4-1 with TRBJ2-7, with 8 bases lining up with TRBD1. J lost 5 bases, V lost 3 bases, and 9 bases had no gene match. This CDR3 comprises 15 residues. The germline V gene encodes CDR1 MGHRA and CDR2 YSYEKL. This CDR3 is CASSHRDRLLDEQYF. As DNA, the CDR3 is TGCGCCAGCAGCCATCGGGACAGGCTCTTGGACGAGCAGTACTTC.

This clonotype was recorded many times. The chain recombines TRBV30 with TRBJ1-6; D is perhaps TRBD1 (5 bases). Trimming cost V 2 bases and J 11 bases, with 19 bases left between them. The germline V gene encodes CDR1 GTSNPN and CDR2 SVGIG (reference sequence). This CDR3 is built from 15 residues. CDR3 loop: CAWSPPRLQVPPLHF. The CDR3 bases are TGTGCCTGGAGTCCCCCCCGTCTACAGGTACCACCCCTCCACTTT.

CDR3 in amino acids: CASSSTGGEGNEQFF. In DNA, the CDR3 is TGTGCCAGCAGCTCCACAGGGGGCGAGGGCAATGAGCAGTTCTTC. The chain joins TRBV7-2 to TRBJ2-1, with 9 bases aligning to TRBD1. Germline CDR1 SGHTA, CDR2 FQGNSA. This CDR3 has 15 amino acids. Germline trimming cut 4 bases from V and 6 bases from J; bases unmatched to any gene: 7.

In this sample, this clonotype turned up many times. The J gene is TRBJ2-7, the V gene TRBV28, with 7 bases aligning to TRBD1. The CDR3 is 14 residues long. The ends lost 5 bases at V and 5 bases at J; junction bases unmatched: 9. Germline CDR1 reads MDHEN; CDR2 reads SYDVKM. CDR3 loop: CASSLRQGRNEQYF. CDR3 in DNA: TGTGCCAGCAGTCTCAGACAGGGTAGGAACGAGCAGTACTTC.